This T cell receptor beta chain came from a study of spatial heterogeneity in lung cancer. J was trimmed by 0 bases and V by 5 bases; bases with no gene match: 7. The CDR3 has 14 residues. The germline V gene encodes CDR1 DFQATT and CDR2 SNEGSKA (reference sequence). This clonotype has ten or more counts. Time point defined: sample taken at primary tumor resection. Frozen PBMC, nontumor lung or tumor provided whole RNA, which was sequenced unsorted. MiXCR, applied by TCRdb to the 5' RACE reads, yields one record per CDR3 protein. The sample lists about 14,000 distinct CDR3 sequences, about a tenth occurring once.

This TCR was sampled from a male donor with early-stage non-small cell lung cancer. The sample was PBMCs, taken at surgery. J is TRBJ2-7 and V is TRBV20-1, with 7 bases matching TRBD1. DNA for the CDR3: TGCAGTGCTGACAGGGCGGGTAGCTCCTACGAGCAGTACTTC. Translation gives CSADRAGSSYEQYF.